The clone carrying this T cell receptor (beta chain) has only a few counts. Its antigen is undetermined. These data are taken from a study of regulatory T cells in long-lasting Graves disease. Overall study findings and caveats: Thyroid tissue was not studied; only peripheral blood was. Segments TRBV28, TRBJ1-2 and TRBJ2-5 showed preferential usage in persistent disease.

Specified time point: newly diagnosed GD, antithyroid drugs for less than 3 months. The TCR library was prepared using RNA isolated from PBMCs. The TCR beta library used iRepertoire HTBI primers with Arm-PCR amplification of CDR3. A single record per CDR3 protein comes from TCRdb applying MiXCR to the multiplex PCR reads. The sample lists more than 400,000 distinct CDR3 sequences, about a sixth occurring once. V lost 3 bases and J lost 0, with 12 bases in between. CDR1 and CDR2 from the germline V gene are DFQATT and SNEGSKA (reference sequence). The CDR3 has 16 residues. These same records also appear under a second study, on T cells in Graves' hyperthyroidism and ophthalmopathy. That study reports: First-round RT-PCR of the TCR CDR3 relied on the HTBI primer set. Also found in blood were most expanded thyroid clonotypes above 0.001.

V gene TRBV20-1 combines with J gene TRBJ2-6, with D unclear. The receptor comes from a woman aged 25-40 years with Graves disease. The specimen comprised peripheral blood mononuclear cells (PBMCs), sampled at new diagnosis, from a patient treated with antithyroid drugs. In DNA form, the CDR3 reads TGCAGTGCTAGGCCCCTGGCAGGCTCTGGGGCCAACGTCCTGACTTTC. This gives the protein CSARPLAGSGANVLTF.